The clone carrying this T cell receptor (beta chain) occurred a few times. Antigen unknown. Every bit of the isolated RNA underwent reverse transcription, so sequencing read expressed TCRB transcripts. Libraries were prepared by immunoSEQ multiplex PCR; TCRdb keeps only in-frame clonotypes and omits some of them. This table has hundreds of thousands of clones, around 15% appearing once. The CDR3 has 13 amino acids. V gave up 6 bases and J gave up 5 bases, with 12 bases separating them. Germline V lookup: CDR1 LGHNA, CDR2 YNFKEQ. The entry originates in a study of beta chain features in type 1 diabetes. General observations from the study: Shorter templates may be favored by PCR, equally so in patients and controls. There were fewer insertions and more deletions at the VDJ junctions of type 1 diabetes patients.

The material sequenced was naive CD4+ T cells from blood. This sequence was found in a man between 18 and 35 years old in good health. The V and J genes are TRBV4-2 and TRBJ2-3; a weak D match, TRBD2 (5 bases). The CDR3 reads CASRAVGRDTQYF. As DNA, the CDR3 is TGTGCCAGCAGGGCCGTGGGGAGAGATACGCAGTATTTT.